The 15 T cell receptor beta chains reported below all come from one sample, sequenced in a study of blood T cell repertoires in COVID-19. Sequencing was performed with immunoSEQ multiplex PCR; in TCRdb, only in-frame clones are kept and a portion is missing. The table has around 130,000 clones, roughly nine tenths seen once; the top ten hold around 3.6%. Specimen: peripheral blood. Receptors were obtained from a man between 45 and 60 years old with active COVID-19.

The CDR3 reads CASSSRDTLGETQYF. The CDR3 DNA follows: TGTGCCAGCAGCTCGAGGGACACATTGGGGGAGACCCAGTACTTC. The rearrangement links TRBV11-1 to TRBJ2-5; D might be TRBD1 (6 bases). With 4 bases removed from V and 5 bases from J, the gap between germline ends came to 17 bases. The CDR3 length is 15 residues. Germline CDR1 SGHAT, CDR2 FQDESV (reference sequence).

The chain joins TRBV14 to TRBJ2-3, with D possibly being TRBD2 (6 bases). This CDR3 is built from 16 residues. V was pared by 0 bases and J by 3 bases, with 13 bases between. From germline, CDR1 is SGHDN and CDR2 FVKESK. Written as DNA, the CDR3 is TGTGCCAGCAGCCAAGAGCTGGCGGGGTCGACAGATACGCAGTATTTT. Its protein product is CASSQELAGSTDTQYF. The full variable domain, in which reference TRBV14 and TRBJ2-3 provide the parts outside the CDR3, is EAGVTQFPSHSVIEKGQTVTLRCDPISGHDNLYWYRRVMGKEIKFLLHFVKESKQDESGMPNNRFLAERTGGTYSTLKVQPAELEDSGVYFCASSQELAGSTDTQYFGPGTRLTVL.

This rearrangement joins TRBV2 to TRBJ1-6, with 10 bases that match TRBD1. Unmatched junction bases numbered 6, after V lost 5 bases and J lost 2 bases. Germline V gene lookup returns CDR1 SNHLY and CDR2 FYNNEI. CDR3 length: 17 amino acids. The CDR3 is CASSHDRGLTYNSPLHF. The CDR3 nucleotides are TGTGCCAGCAGTCACGACAGGGGGCTAACCTATAATTCACCCCTCCACTTT.

DNA for the CDR3: TGTGCCAGCAGCTTCCGTACAGGTCAGAACACTGAAGCTTTCTTT. Protein sequence: CASSFRTGQNTEAFF. The chain has TRBV13 and TRBJ1-1; tentatively, D is TRBD1 (5 bases). V lost 3 bases to trimming and J lost 1 base, with 12 bases between them. The germline V gene encodes CDR1 PRHDT and CDR2 FYEKMQ (reference sequence). The CDR3 spans 15 residues.

This clone was seen once. The chain employs TRBV19 and TRBJ1-5, with TRBD1 identical over 10 bases. Looked up from germline, CDR1 is LNHDA and CDR2 is SQIVND (reference sequence). Trimming took 5 bases from V and 4 from J; bases not matched to a gene: 8. CDR3 length: 16 residues. CDR3 sequence: CASSLTGTGANQPQHF. For the CDR3, the DNA is TGTGCCAGTAGTCTCACCGGGACAGGGGCTAATCAGCCCCAGCATTTT.

The genes are TRBV7-9 and TRBJ2-2; 7 bases fit TRBD1. J lost 1 base, V lost 5 bases, and 4 bases had no gene match. CDR1 is SEHNR and CDR2 is FQNEAQ in the germline V gene (reference sequence). This CDR3 spans 15 amino acids. CDR3 loop: CASSPGQVNTGELFF. CDR3 DNA sequence: TGTGCCAGCAGCCCCGGACAGGTGAACACCGGGGAGCTGTTTTTT.

The CDR3 DNA follows: TGTGCCACCTTCCGGGGGATGAACACTGAAGCTTTCTTT. Protein product: CATFRGMNTEAFF. The chain couples TRBV5-6 to TRBJ1-1, with D possibly matching TRBD1 (5 bases). Trimming removed 9 bases at V and 0 bases at J, with 12 bases between. Germline V gene sequence: CDR1 SGHDT, CDR2 YYEEEE. This CDR3 contains 13 residues.

The V and J genes are TRBV14 and TRBJ1-1; TRBD1 is a possible D gene (6 bases). The germline gives CDR1 SGHDN, CDR2 FVKESK. The CDR3 runs 14 residues. V dropped 0 bases and J dropped 6 bases, with 11 bases sitting between them. CDR3 in amino acids: CASSQDRGRAEAFF. For the CDR3, the DNA is TGTGCCAGCAGCCAAGACAGGGGAAGGGCTGAAGCTTTCTTT.

The V gene is TRBV5-1, the J gene TRBJ1-1; no firm D call. The CDR3 runs 16 residues. Trimming took off 0 bases at V and 0 bases at J, with 12 bases between the two ends. Germline-derived CDR1 and CDR2 are SGHRS and YFSETQ. For the CDR3, the DNA is TGCGCCAGCAGCTTGGGTCCGGGGTTTATGAACACTGAAGCTTTCTTT. This encodes CASSLGPGFMNTEAFF.

The chain employs TRBV2 and TRBJ1-1; D perhaps matches TRBD1 (5 bases). CDR3 length equals 15 residues. Germline V gene lookup returns CDR1 SNHLY and CDR2 FYNNEI. V was trimmed by 0 bases and J by 0 bases, leaving 8 bases between them. CDR3 sequence reads: CASSEAGRVNTEAFF. The CDR3 DNA sequence: TGTGCCAGCAGTGAAGCGGGCAGGGTGAACACTGAAGCTTTCTTT.

V and J are TRBV11-2 and TRBJ2-1; TRBD2 matches 10 bases. From germline, CDR1 is SGHAT and CDR2 FQNNGV. The CDR3 has 18 amino acids. V trimming: 1 base; J trimming: 8 bases; junction bases outside the gene matches: 14. The CDR3 nucleotides are TGTGCCAGCAGCTTAGCCCTAGCGGGAGAAAAGCGGTCCTATGAGCAGTTCTTC. Encoded protein: CASSLALAGEKRSYEQFF.

V usage is TRBV15 and J usage is TRBJ1-1, with no clear D. This CDR3 comprises 13 residues. V lost 1 base to trimming and J lost 5 bases, with 8 bases between them. Germline-derived CDR1 and CDR2 are LNHNV and YYDKDF (reference sequence). The CDR3 is CATSRGRGTEAFF. DNA of the CDR3: TGTGCCACCAGCAGAGGTCGAGGGACTGAAGCTTTCTTT.

This clone has only one observation. This chain links TRBV12-3 or TRBV12-4 with TRBJ2-1; 7 bases line up with TRBD2. The CDR3 is 13 residues long. The V segment lost 6 bases and the J segment 2 bases; nucleotides outside the gene matches: 1. In DNA, the CDR3 is TGTGCCAGCAGGGGGGGGACCTACAATGAGCAGTTCTTC. As protein: CASRGGTYNEQFF.

The V gene is TRBV14, the J gene TRBJ2-5, with 7 positions matching TRBD1. The CDR3 is 14 amino acids. V shed 2 bases, J shed 1 base, and the junction held 1 base outside the gene matches. CDR1 is SGHDN and CDR2 is FVKESK in the germline V gene. CDR3 loop: CASSQNRGQETQYF. The CDR3 DNA is TGTGCCAGCAGCCAAAACAGGGGCCAAGAGACCCAGTACTTC.

With respect to this clone: At one end the junction does not follow the germline gene, possibly because of a read error. The chain couples TRBV9 to TRBJ2-6; D possibly corresponds to TRBD1 (6 bases). This CDR3 contains 16 residues. Germline CDR1 is SGDLS and CDR2 is YYNGEE. The CDR3 sequence is CASSVVGTPGANVLTF. CDR3 coding DNA: TGTGCCAGCAGTGTAGTCGGGACACCGGGGGCCAACGTCCTGACTTTC.